The clone carrying this T cell receptor (beta chain) was recorded only once. The sample is drawn from a study of blood T cell repertoires in COVID-19. The CDR3 is 12 amino acids. V was shortened by 3 bases and J by 1 base, with 4 bases between the two germline ends. Germline V lookup: CDR1 SGHDT, CDR2 YYEEEE. Profiling relied on immunoSEQ multiplex PCR, and the TCRdb table lists in-frame clones only, not all of them. The sample includes some 38,000 clones, around four fifths of them seen just once. The sequenced material came from peripheral blood. This clonotype was sampled from a man in his 70s with acute or convalescent COVID-19. The V call is TRBV5-6, the J call TRBJ1-1, with D unclear. The DNA of the CDR3 is TGTGCCAGCAGCTGGCAGAACACTGAAGCTTTCTTT. It codes for CASSWQNTEAFF.